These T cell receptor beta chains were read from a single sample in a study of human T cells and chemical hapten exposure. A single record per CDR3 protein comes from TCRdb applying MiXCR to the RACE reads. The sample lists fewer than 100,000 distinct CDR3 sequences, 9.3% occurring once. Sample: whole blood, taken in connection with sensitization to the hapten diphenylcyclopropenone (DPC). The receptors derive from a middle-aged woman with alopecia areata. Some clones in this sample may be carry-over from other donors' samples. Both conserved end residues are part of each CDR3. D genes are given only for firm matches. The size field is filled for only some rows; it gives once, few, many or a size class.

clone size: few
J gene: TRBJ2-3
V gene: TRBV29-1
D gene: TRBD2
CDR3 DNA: TGCAGCGTCCGGTCACGGGCTAGCGGGACTACAGATACGCAGTATTTT
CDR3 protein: CSVRSRASGTTDTQYF

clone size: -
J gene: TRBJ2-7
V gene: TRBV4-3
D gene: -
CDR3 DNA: TGCGCCAGCAGCCAAGCCGGGACTCAGCCCTACGAGCAGTACTTC
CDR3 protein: CASSQAGTQPYEQYF

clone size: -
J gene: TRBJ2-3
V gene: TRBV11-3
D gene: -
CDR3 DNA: TGTGCCAGCAGCGATAGGGGAGGCCGCACAGATACGCAGTATTTT
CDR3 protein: CASSDRGGRTDTQYF

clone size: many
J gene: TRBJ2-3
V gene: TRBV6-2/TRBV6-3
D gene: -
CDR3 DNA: TGTGCCAGCAGTTGGATGCAAGGAGATACGCAGTATTTT
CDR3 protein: CASSWMQGDTQYF

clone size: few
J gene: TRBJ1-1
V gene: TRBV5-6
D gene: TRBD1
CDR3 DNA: TGTGCCAGCAGCTTGGACAGGGGAGTGAGAATGAACACTGAAGCTTTCTTT
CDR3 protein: CASSLDRGVRMNTEAFF

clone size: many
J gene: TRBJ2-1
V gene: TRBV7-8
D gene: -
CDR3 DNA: TGTGCCAGCAGCTTAGATCGGCACAATGAGCAGTTCTTC
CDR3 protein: CASSLDRHNEQFF

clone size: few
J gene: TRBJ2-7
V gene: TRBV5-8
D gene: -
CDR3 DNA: TGTGCCAGCAGCTTGGTGGGCCCCCAGGTCGAGCAGTACTTC
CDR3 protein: CASSLVGPQVEQYF

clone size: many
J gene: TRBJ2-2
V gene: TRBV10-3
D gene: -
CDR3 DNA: TGTGCCATCAGGAACCGTTATTCCCGGGACACCGGGGAGCTGTTTTTT
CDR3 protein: CAIRNRYSRDTGELFF

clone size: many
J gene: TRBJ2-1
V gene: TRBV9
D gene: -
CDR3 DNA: TGTGCCAGCAGCGTAGAGACCTACAATGAGCAGTTCTTC
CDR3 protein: CASSVETYNEQFF

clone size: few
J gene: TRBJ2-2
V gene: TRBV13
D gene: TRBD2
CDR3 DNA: TGTGCCAGCAGTTTCCCTCTAGCGGGAGGTGTTCCCGGGGAGCTGTTTTTT
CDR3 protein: CASSFPLAGGVPGELFF

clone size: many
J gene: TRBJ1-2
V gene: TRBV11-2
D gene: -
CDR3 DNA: TGTGCCAGCAGCATTGACAGGAACTATGGCTACACCTTC
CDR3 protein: CASSIDRNYGYTF

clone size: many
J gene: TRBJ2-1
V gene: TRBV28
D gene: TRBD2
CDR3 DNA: TGTGCCAGCGAATTAACGGGAGGACGCGCCCGGCAGTTCTTC
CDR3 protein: CASELTGGRARQFF

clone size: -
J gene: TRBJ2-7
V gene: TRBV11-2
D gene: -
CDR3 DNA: TGTGCCAGCAGATTCTCTCGACAGCCCTACGAGCAGTACTTC
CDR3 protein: CASRFSRQPYEQYF

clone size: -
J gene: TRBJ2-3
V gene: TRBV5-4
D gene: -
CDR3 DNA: TGTGCCAGCAGCTTAGCGCCGACTAGCACAGATACGCAGTATTTT
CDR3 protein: CASSLAPTSTDTQYF

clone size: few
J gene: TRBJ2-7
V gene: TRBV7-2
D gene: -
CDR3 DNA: TGTGCCAGCAGCTCCACCGTGGGGGACGAGCAGTACTTC
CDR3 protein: CASSSTVGDEQYF

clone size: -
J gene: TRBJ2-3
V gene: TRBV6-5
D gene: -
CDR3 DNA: TGTGCCAGCAGCTACCGGGGCCTGAGCACAGATACGCAGTATTTT
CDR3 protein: CASSYRGLSTDTQYF

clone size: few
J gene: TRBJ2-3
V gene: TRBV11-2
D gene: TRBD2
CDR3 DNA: TGTGCCAGCAGCTTAGGAAGCGGGAGGGGCACAGATACGCAGTATTTT
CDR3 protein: CASSLGSGRGTDTQYF

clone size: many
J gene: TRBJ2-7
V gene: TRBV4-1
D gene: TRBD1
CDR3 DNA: TGCGCCAGCAGCCCCGGGACAGGGGGGCCCTACGAGCAGTACTTC
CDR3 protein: CASSPGTGGPYEQYF

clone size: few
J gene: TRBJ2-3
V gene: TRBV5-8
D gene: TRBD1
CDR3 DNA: TGTGCCAGCAGCCCAGGACAGGGCCCGGATACGCAGTATTTT
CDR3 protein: CASSPGQGPDTQYF

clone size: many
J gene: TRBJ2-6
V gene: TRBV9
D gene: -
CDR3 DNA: TGTGCCAGCAGCGTAGGGGCCAACGTCCTGACTTTC
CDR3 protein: CASSVGANVLTF

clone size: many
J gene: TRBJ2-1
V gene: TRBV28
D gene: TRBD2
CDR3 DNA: TGTGCCAGCACCCTGGGACTAGGTAGGCATGAGCAGTTCTTC
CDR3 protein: CASTLGLGRHEQFF

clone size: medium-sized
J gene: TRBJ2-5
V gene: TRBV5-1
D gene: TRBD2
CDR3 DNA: TGCGCCAGCAGCTATTGGACTAGCGGACAAGAGACCCAGTACTTC
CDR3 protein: CASSYWTSGQETQYF

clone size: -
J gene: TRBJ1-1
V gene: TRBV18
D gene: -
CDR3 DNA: TGTGCCAGCTCACCAAAGACAGGAGCCACTGAAGCTTTCTTT
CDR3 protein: CASSPKTGATEAFF

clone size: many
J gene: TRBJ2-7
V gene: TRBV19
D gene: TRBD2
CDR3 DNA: TGTGCCAGTAGTTCCCGGGACTATCCCAACGAGCAGTACTTC
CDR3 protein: CASSSRDYPNEQYF

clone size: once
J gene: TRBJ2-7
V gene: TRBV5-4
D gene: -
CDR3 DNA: TGTGCCAGCAGCTTGTCTAGGGGGACCTACGAGCAGTACTTC
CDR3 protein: CASSLSRGTYEQYF

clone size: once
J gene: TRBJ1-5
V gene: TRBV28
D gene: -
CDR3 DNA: TGTGCCAGCAGTCTGGGGAGCGGGAGAGATACGCAGCATTTT
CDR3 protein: CASSLGSGRDTQHF

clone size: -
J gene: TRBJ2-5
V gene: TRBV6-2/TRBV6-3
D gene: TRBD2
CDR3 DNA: TGTGCCAGCAGTTACGGCGGGACTAGCGCACAGACCCAGTACTTC
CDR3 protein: CASSYGGTSAQTQYF

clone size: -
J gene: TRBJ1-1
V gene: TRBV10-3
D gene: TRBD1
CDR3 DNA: TGTGCCATCAGTGAGAGGGGGCCCACTGAAGCTTTCTTT
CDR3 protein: CAISERGPTEAFF

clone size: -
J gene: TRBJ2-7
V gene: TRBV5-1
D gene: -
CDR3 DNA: TGCGCCAGCAGCTTGTCACCAGGGGAACAAGCCTACGAGCAGTACTTC
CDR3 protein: CASSLSPGEQAYEQYF

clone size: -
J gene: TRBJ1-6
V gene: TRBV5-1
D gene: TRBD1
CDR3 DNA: TGCGCCAGCAGCACCAGGGACAGGGGAAATTCACCCCTCCACTTT
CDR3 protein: CASSTRDRGNSPLHF

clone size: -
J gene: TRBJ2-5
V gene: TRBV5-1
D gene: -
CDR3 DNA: TGCGCCAGCAGCTTGGATACGGGGACCCCCTATAAGACCCAGTACTTC
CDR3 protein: CASSLDTGTPYKTQYF

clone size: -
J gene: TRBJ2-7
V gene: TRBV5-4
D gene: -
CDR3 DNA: TGTGCCAGCAGCTTGGCAGGAGGTGGGGCTGGCTACGAGCAGTACTTC
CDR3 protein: CASSLAGGGAGYEQYF

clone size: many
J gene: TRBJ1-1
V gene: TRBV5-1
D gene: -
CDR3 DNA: TGCGCCAGCAGCCGAGGGGGGACGAACACTGAAGCTTTCTTT
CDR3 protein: CASSRGGTNTEAFF

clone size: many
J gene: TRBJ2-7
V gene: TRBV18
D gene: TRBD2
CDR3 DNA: TGTGCCAGCTCGCCCGACCCGGGACTAGGTTACTTC
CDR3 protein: CASSPDPGLGYF

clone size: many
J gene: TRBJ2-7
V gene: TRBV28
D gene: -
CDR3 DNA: TGTGCCAGCAGTGCCGCCAGGCTCGAGCAGTACTTC
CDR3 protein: CASSAARLEQYF

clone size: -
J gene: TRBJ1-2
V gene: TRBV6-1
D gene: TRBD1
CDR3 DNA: TGTGCCAGCAGTGTAACAGGGGGCGCCCGGGACTATGGCTACACCTTC
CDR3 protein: CASSVTGGARDYGYTF

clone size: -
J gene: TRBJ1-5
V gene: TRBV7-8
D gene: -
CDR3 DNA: TGTGCCAGCAGCTTAGATAAAGGGTTACAGCCCCAGCATTTT
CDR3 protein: CASSLDKGLQPQHF

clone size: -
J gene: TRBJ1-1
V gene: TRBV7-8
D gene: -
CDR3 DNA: TGTGCCAGCAGCTTTGGACAATCAACTGAAGCTTTCTTT
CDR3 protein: CASSFGQSTEAFF

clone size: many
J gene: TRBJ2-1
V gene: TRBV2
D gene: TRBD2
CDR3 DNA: TGTGCCAGCACCGGCTGGGGGCGGGAGGGGCGGAATGAGCAGTTCTTC
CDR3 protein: CASTGWGREGRNEQFF

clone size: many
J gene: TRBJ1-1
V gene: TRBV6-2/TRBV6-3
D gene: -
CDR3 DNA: TGTGCCAGCAGTTACGACGGGGCGAACACTGAAGCTTTCTTT
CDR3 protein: CASSYDGANTEAFF

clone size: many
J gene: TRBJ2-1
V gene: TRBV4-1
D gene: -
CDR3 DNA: TGCGCCAGCAGTCACTCCAGGGGGCGGGGGAACTACAATGAGCAGTTCTTC
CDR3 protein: CASSHSRGRGNYNEQFF

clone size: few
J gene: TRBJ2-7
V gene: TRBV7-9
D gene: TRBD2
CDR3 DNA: TGTGCCAGCAGCTTAGTCCTAGCGGGAGCCACCAACGAGCAGTACTTC
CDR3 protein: CASSLVLAGATNEQYF

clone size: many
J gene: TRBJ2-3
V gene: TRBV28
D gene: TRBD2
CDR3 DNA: TGTGCCAGCAGTGCCGGGACTAGCGGGTTTACAGATACGCAGTATTTT
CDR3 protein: CASSAGTSGFTDTQYF

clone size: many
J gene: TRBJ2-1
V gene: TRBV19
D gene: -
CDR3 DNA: TGTGCCAGTAGCATAGGGCCTTGGGGAACCTACAATGAGCAGTTCTTC
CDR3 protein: CASSIGPWGTYNEQFF

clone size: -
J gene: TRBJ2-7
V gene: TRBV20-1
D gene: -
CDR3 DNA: TGCAGTGCTACCCTAGCGTACTCCTACGAGCAGTACTTC
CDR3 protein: CSATLAYSYEQYF

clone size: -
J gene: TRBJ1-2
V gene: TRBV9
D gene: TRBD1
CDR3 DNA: TGTGCCAGCAGCTTTGGGACAGGGTTCGGAGGCTACACCTTC
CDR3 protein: CASSFGTGFGGYTF

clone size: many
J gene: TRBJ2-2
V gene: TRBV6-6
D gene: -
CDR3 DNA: TGTGCCAGCAGTTATTCCAATGGGGGAACCGGGGAGCTGTTTTTT
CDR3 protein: CASSYSNGGTGELFF

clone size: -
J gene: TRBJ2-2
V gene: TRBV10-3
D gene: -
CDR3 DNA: TGTGCCATCAAAGGGACATCCACCGGGGAGCTGTTTTTT
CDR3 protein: CAIKGTSTGELFF

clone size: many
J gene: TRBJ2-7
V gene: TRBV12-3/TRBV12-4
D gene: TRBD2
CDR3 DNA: TGTGCCAGCACCGACAGCGGGAGAGCGGGCTACGAGCAGTACTTC
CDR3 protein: CASTDSGRAGYEQYF

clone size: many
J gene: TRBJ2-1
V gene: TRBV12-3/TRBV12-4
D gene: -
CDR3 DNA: TGTGCCAGCAGTCCCGGTGGCAATGAAGAGCAGTTCTTC
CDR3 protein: CASSPGGNEEQFF